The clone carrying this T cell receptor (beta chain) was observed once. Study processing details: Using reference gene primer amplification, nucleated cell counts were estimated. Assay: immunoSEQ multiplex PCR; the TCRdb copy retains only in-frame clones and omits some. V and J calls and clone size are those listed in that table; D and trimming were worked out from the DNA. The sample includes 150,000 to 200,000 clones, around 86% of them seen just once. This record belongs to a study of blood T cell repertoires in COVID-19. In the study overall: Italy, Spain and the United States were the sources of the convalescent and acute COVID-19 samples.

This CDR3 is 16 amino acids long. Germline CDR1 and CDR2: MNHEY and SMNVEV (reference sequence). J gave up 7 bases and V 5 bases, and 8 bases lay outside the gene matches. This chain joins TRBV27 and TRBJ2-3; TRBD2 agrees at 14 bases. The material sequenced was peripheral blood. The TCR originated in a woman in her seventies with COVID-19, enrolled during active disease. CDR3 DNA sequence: TGTGCCAGCAGTACTGGGACTAGCGGGAGTTTCAATACGCAGTATTTT. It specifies CASSTGTSGSFNTQYF.